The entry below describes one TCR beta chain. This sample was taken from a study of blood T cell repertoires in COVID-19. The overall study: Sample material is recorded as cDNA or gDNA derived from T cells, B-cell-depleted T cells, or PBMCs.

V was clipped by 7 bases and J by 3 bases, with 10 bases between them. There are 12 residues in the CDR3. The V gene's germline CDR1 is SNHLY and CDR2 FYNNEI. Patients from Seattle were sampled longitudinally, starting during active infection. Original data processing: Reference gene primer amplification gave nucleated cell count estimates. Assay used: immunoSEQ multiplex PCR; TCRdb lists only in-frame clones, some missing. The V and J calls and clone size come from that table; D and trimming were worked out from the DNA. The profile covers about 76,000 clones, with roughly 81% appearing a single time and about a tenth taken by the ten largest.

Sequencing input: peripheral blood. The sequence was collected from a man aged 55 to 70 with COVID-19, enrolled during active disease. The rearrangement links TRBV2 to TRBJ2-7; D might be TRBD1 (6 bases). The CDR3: CASTKDSYEQYF. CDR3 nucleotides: TGTGCCAGCACCAAGGACAGCTACGAGCAGTACTTC.